This TCR beta chain emerged from a study of T cell changes during pregnancy in multiple sclerosis. Sequencing was performed with immunoSEQ multiplex PCR; in TCRdb, only in-frame clones are kept and a portion is missing. Of 50,000 to 65,000 clones in the sample, about 91% were seen once. V gave up 3 bases and J gave up 0 bases, with 11 bases separating them. The CDR3 is 15 amino acids. Germline V gene lookup returns CDR1 SGHNT and CDR2 YYREEE (reference sequence). This rearrangement joins TRBV5-4 to TRBJ2-3, with D possibly TRBD2 on 7 matching bases. This sequence was found in a female donor with multiple sclerosis, enrolled in a pregnancy study. The sample consisted of peripheral blood, taken in the first trimester of pregnancy. The CDR3 coding sequence is TGTGCCAGCAGCTATGAGGGGGGGAGCACAGATACGCAGTATTTT. Its translation is CASSYEGGSTDTQYF. The variable domain in full, completed from reference TRBV5-4 and TRBJ2-3, reads ETGVTQSPTHLIKTRGQQVTLRCSSQSGHNTVSWYQQALGQGPQFIFQYYREEENGRGNFPPRFSGLQFPNYSSELNVNALELDDSALYLCASSYEGGSTDTQYFGPGTRLTVL.